Listed below are T cell receptor beta chains from one sample, sequenced in a study of blood T cell repertoires in COVID-19. Some clones are missing from TCRdb's copy, which holds only in-frame ones; the method was immunoSEQ multiplex PCR. Altogether under 200,000 clones are present, roughly 84% being singletons, with the ten largest covering about a tenth. Specimen: peripheral blood. The receptors come from a man in his sixties or seventies with active or convalescent COVID-19. CDR3s include the opening cysteine and the closing phenylalanine or tryptophan. A D gene is named only where the DNA matches it firmly. Part of the rows lack a size; the others show once, few, many or a class for expanded clones.

CDR3 protein: CASSQATLFTGELFF
CDR3 DNA: TGCGCCAGCAGCCAGGCGACTCTGTTCACCGGGGAGCTGTTTTTT
V gene: TRBV4-3
D gene: -
J gene: TRBJ2-2
clone size: once

CDR3 protein: CASSGDKGARNQPQHF
CDR3 DNA: TGTGCCAGCAGCGGGGATAAGGGGGCCCGCAATCAGCCCCAGCATTTT
V gene: TRBV7-8
D gene: TRBD1
J gene: TRBJ1-5
clone size: once

CDR3 protein: CASSLGLPGQGYEQYF
CDR3 DNA: TGTGCCAGCAGCTTAGGACTTCCGGGACAGGGGTACGAGCAGTACTTC
V gene: TRBV7-6
D gene: TRBD1
J gene: TRBJ2-7
clone size: few

CDR3 protein: CASSDLGQGADTQYF
CDR3 DNA: TGTGCCAGCAGTGACTTGGGACAGGGGGCAGATACGCAGTATTTT
V gene: TRBV9
D gene: TRBD1
J gene: TRBJ2-3
clone size: once

CDR3 protein: CASSQDEVSRGYTF
CDR3 DNA: TGTGCCAGCAGCCAAGATGAGGTGTCACGGGGCTACACCTTC
V gene: TRBV3-1/TRBV3-2
D gene: -
J gene: TRBJ1-2
clone size: -

CDR3 protein: CASSLALQGAWGSNQPQHF
CDR3 DNA: TGTGCCAGCAGCTTAGCGCTCCAGGGGGCGTGGGGTAGCAATCAGCCCCAGCATTTT
V gene: TRBV7-8
D gene: TRBD1
J gene: TRBJ1-5
clone size: -

CDR3 protein: CASSATSPTNEKLFF
CDR3 DNA: TGCGCCAGCAGCGCAACATCCCCAACTAATGAAAAACTGTTTTTT
V gene: TRBV5-1
D gene: -
J gene: TRBJ1-4
clone size: -

CDR3 protein: CASSPYSGGATDTQYF
CDR3 DNA: TGTGCCAGCTCACCATATTCGGGGGGGGCTACAGATACGCAGTATTTT
V gene: TRBV18
D gene: TRBD2
J gene: TRBJ2-3
clone size: -

CDR3 protein: CASSSAYRGRSNTEAFF
CDR3 DNA: TGTGCCAGCAGTTCCGCATATAGGGGGCGATCGAACACTGAAGCTTTCTTT
V gene: TRBV28
D gene: TRBD1
J gene: TRBJ1-1
clone size: -

CDR3 protein: CASSLPWGREEAPDEQFF
CDR3 DNA: TGTGCCAGCAGCTTACCCTGGGGCAGGGAGGAAGCTCCAGATGAGCAGTTCTTC
V gene: TRBV11-2
D gene: -
J gene: TRBJ2-1
clone size: -

CDR3 protein: CASSAGVSYEQYF
CDR3 DNA: TGTGCCAGCAGCGCCGGGGTTTCCTACGAGCAGTACTTC
V gene: TRBV7-9
D gene: -
J gene: TRBJ2-7
clone size: -

CDR3 protein: CASSKGDTLNYGYTF
CDR3 DNA: TGCGCCAGCAGCAAAGGGGACACTCTAAACTATGGCTACACCTTC
V gene: TRBV5-1
D gene: -
J gene: TRBJ1-2
clone size: -

CDR3 protein: CASSLRNKGGATGELFF
CDR3 DNA: TGTGCCAGCAGCCTAAGGAACAAGGGGGGGGCAACCGGGGAGCTGTTTTTT
V gene: TRBV7-2
D gene: -
J gene: TRBJ2-2
clone size: once

CDR3 protein: CASRGQGAGEQYF
CDR3 DNA: TGTGCCTCCAGAGGACAGGGGGCAGGGGAGCAGTACTTC
V gene: TRBV2
D gene: TRBD1
J gene: TRBJ2-7
clone size: -

CDR3 protein: CAWKWTGTTTNEKLFF
CDR3 DNA: TGTGCCTGGAAATGGACAGGAACTACAACTAATGAAAAACTGTTTTTT
V gene: TRBV30
D gene: TRBD1
J gene: TRBJ1-4
clone size: -

CDR3 protein: CASSDRVNTEAFF
CDR3 DNA: TGTGCCAGCAGCGACAGGGTGAACACTGAAGCTTTCTTT
V gene: TRBV2
D gene: TRBD1
J gene: TRBJ1-1
clone size: -

CDR3 protein: CASSGRGRGDTQYF
CDR3 DNA: TGTGCCAGCAGTGGGAGGGGGCGAGGAGATACGCAGTATTTT
V gene: TRBV2
D gene: -
J gene: TRBJ2-3
clone size: -

CDR3 protein: CASRTGGTHNEKLFF
CDR3 DNA: TGTGCCAGTAGGACAGGGGGTACCCACAATGAAAAACTGTTTTTT
V gene: TRBV27
D gene: TRBD1
J gene: TRBJ1-4
clone size: -

CDR3 protein: CASRTSTLSHEQYF
CDR3 DNA: TGTGCCAGCAGAACCTCGACACTCTCCCACGAGCAGTACTTC
V gene: TRBV11-2
D gene: -
J gene: TRBJ2-7
clone size: -

CDR3 protein: CASSQGQGESYEQYF
CDR3 DNA: TGCGCCAGCAGCCAGGGACAGGGTGAGTCCTACGAGCAGTACTTC
V gene: TRBV4-3
D gene: TRBD1
J gene: TRBJ2-7
clone size: -

CDR3 protein: CATRAAGRENTIYF
CDR3 DNA: TGTGCCACCAGGGCGGCAGGGCGTGAAAACACCATATATTTT
V gene: TRBV15
D gene: -
J gene: TRBJ1-3
clone size: -

CDR3 protein: CASSQGPSYGYTF
CDR3 DNA: TGTGCCAGCAGCCAAGGTCCCAGCTATGGCTACACCTTC
V gene: TRBV3-1/TRBV3-2
D gene: -
J gene: TRBJ1-2
clone size: -

CDR3 protein: CASSPGQGLEQYF
CDR3 DNA: TGTGCCAGCAGCCCGGGACAGGGGCTCGAGCAGTACTTC
V gene: TRBV7-2
D gene: TRBD1
J gene: TRBJ2-7
clone size: -

CDR3 protein: CSVVGLSPDTEAFF
CDR3 DNA: TGCAGCGTTGTTGGACTCTCACCGGACACTGAAGCTTTCTTT
V gene: TRBV29-1
D gene: -
J gene: TRBJ1-1
clone size: -

CDR3 protein: CASRKAYGSSQAFF
CDR3 DNA: TGTGCCAGCAGAAAAGCGTACGGTTCGTCGCAAGCTTTCTTT
V gene: TRBV3-1/TRBV3-2
D gene: -
J gene: TRBJ1-1
clone size: -

CDR3 protein: CASSAGQFYGYTF
CDR3 DNA: TGTGCCAGCAGCGCCGGACAGTTTTACGGCTACACCTTC
V gene: TRBV7-2
D gene: -
J gene: TRBJ1-2
clone size: -

CDR3 protein: CASSHNREAFF
CDR3 DNA: TGCGCCAGCAGCCATAACCGGGAGGCTTTCTTT
V gene: TRBV4-3
D gene: -
J gene: TRBJ1-1
clone size: -

CDR3 protein: CGTGRKSNNQPQHF
CDR3 DNA: TGTGGGACAGGGAGAAAATCCAACAATCAGCCCCAGCATTTT
V gene: TRBV19
D gene: TRBD1
J gene: TRBJ1-5
clone size: -

CDR3 protein: CASRRLGTYEQYF
CDR3 DNA: TGTGCCAGCCGGCGGCTCGGCACCTACGAGCAGTACTTC
V gene: TRBV19
D gene: -
J gene: TRBJ2-7
clone size: -

CDR3 protein: CASSPQRSSGNTIYF
CDR3 DNA: TGTGCCAGCTCACCCCAGAGGAGCTCTGGAAACACCATATATTTT
V gene: TRBV18
D gene: -
J gene: TRBJ1-3
clone size: -

CDR3 protein: CASSQWDFTYNEQFF
CDR3 DNA: TGTGCCAGCAGCCAATGGGACTTTACATACAATGAGCAGTTCTTC
V gene: TRBV9
D gene: -
J gene: TRBJ2-1
clone size: few

CDR3 protein: CASRTGTAQETQYF
CDR3 DNA: TGTGCCAGCAGGACCGGGACAGCCCAAGAGACCCAGTACTTC
V gene: TRBV6-5
D gene: TRBD1
J gene: TRBJ2-5
clone size: -

CDR3 protein: CATSEASGSKNEQFF
CDR3 DNA: TGTGCCACCAGTGAGGCTAGCGGGAGTAAGAATGAGCAGTTCTTC
V gene: TRBV24-1
D gene: TRBD2
J gene: TRBJ2-1
clone size: -

CDR3 protein: CASSDRSTDTQYF
CDR3 DNA: TGTGCCAGTAGTGACAGAAGCACAGATACGCAGTATTTT
V gene: TRBV19
D gene: -
J gene: TRBJ2-3
clone size: -

CDR3 protein: CASSPPGGSTYNEQFF
CDR3 DNA: TGTGCCAGCTCACCACCTGGGGGGTCCACCTACAATGAGCAGTTCTTC
V gene: TRBV18
D gene: -
J gene: TRBJ2-1
clone size: -

CDR3 protein: CASSPPTGGTASGANVLTF
CDR3 DNA: TGTGCCAGCAGCCCCCCGACAGGGGGCACCGCATCTGGGGCCAACGTCCTGACTTTC
V gene: TRBV9
D gene: TRBD1
J gene: TRBJ2-6
clone size: -